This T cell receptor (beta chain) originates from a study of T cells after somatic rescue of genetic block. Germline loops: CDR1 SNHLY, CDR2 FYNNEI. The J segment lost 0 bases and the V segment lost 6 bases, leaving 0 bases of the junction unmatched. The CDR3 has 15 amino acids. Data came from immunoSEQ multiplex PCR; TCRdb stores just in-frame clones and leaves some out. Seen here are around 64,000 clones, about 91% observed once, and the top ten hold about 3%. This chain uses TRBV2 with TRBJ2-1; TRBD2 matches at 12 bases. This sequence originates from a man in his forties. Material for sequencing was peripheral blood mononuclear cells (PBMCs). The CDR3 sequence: CASRTSGSSYNEQFF. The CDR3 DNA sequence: TGTGCCAGCAGGACTAGCGGGAGCTCCTACAATGAGCAGTTCTTC.